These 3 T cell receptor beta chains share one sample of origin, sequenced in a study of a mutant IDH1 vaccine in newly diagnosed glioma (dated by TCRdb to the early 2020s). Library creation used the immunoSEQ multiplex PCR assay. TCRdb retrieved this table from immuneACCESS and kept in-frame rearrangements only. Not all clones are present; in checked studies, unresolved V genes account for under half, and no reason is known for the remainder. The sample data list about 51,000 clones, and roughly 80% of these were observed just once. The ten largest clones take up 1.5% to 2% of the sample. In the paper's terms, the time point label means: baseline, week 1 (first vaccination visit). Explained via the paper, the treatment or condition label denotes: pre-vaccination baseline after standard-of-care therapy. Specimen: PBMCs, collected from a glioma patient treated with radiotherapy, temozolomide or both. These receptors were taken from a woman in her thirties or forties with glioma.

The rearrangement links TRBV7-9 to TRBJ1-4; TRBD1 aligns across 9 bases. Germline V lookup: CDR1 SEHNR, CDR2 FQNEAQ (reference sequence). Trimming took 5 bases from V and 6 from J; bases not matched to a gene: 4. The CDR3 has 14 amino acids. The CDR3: CASSTGTGHEKLFF. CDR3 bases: TGTGCCAGCAGCACCGGGACAGGGCATGAAAAACTGTTTTTT.

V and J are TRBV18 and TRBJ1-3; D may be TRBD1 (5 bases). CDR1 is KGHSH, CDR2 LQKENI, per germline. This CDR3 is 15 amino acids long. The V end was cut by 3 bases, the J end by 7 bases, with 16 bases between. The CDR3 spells CASSPGTAIGNTIYF. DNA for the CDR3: TGTGCCAGCTCACCCGGGACCGCGATTGGGAACACCATATATTTT. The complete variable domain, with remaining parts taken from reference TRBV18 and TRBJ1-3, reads NAGVMQNPRHLVRRRGQEARLRCSPMKGHSHVYWYRQLPEEGLKFMVYLQKENIIDESGMPKERFSAEFPKEGPSILRIQQVVRGDSAAYFCASSPGTAIGNTIYFGEGSWLTVV.

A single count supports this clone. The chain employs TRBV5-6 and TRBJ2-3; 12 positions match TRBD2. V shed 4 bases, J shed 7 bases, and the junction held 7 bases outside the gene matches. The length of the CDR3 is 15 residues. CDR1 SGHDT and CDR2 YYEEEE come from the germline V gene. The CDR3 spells CASSHLAGGPYTQYF. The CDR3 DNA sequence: TGTGCCAGCAGCCATCTAGCGGGGGGGCCTTATACGCAGTATTTT.